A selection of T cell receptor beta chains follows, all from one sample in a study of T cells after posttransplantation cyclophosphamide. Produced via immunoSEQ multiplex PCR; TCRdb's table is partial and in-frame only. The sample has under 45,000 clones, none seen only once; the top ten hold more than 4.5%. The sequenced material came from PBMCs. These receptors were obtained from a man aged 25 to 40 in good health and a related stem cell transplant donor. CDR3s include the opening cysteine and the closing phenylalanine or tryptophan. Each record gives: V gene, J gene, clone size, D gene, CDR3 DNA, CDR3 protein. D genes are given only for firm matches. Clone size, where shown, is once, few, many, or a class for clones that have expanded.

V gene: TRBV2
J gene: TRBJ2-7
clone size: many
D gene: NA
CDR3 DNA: TGTGCCAGCAGTGAAGGAGGGTACGAGCAGTACTTC
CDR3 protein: CASSEGGYEQYF

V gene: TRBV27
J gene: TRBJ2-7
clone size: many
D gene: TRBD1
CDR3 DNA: TGTGCCAGCAGTTTCAGGGGGCCCCTCGAGCAGTACTTC
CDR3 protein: CASSFRGPLEQYF

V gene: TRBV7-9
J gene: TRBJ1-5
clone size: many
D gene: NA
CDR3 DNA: TGTGCCAGCAGCTTAGCTCAGGGCAATCAGCCCCAGCATTTT
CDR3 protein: CASSLAQGNQPQHF

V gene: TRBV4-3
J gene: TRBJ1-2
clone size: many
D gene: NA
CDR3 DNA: TGCGCCAGCAGCCAAGATCCTGGAAGGGTTTCCTTCTATGGCTACACCTTC
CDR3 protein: CASSQDPGRVSFYGYTF

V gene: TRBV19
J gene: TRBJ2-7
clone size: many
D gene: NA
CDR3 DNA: TGTGCCAGTACCAGGGGCGATCCCCTCGGTGAGCAGTACTTC
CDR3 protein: CASTRGDPLGEQYF

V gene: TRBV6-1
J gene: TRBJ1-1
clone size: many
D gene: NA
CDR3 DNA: TGTGCCAGCAGGGCCACCGCTTATATGAACACTGAAGCTTTCTTT
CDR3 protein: CASRATAYMNTEAFF

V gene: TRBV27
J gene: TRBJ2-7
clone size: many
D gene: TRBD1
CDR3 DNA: TGTGCCAGCAGTTTAAGGGGGGACAGGGGTGCCCACGAGCAGTACTTC
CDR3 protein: CASSLRGDRGAHEQYF

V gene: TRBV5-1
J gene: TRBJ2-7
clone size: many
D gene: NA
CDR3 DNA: TGCGCCAGCAGCATCGACCCGGGGAGGAGCTCCTACGAGCAGTACTTC
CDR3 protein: CASSIDPGRSSYEQYF

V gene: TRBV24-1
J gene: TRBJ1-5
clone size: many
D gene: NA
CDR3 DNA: TGTGCCACCAGCCCAGGGTATAGCAATCAGCCCCAGCATTTT
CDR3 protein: CATSPGYSNQPQHF

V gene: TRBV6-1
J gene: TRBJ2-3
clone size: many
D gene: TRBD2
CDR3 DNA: TGTGCCAGCAGTCCACTAGCGGGGGGGGCAGATACGCAGTATTTT
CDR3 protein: CASSPLAGGADTQYF

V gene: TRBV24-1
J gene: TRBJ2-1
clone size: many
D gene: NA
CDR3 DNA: TGTGCCACCAGTGATACTTACAATGAGCAGTTCTTC
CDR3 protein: CATSDTYNEQFF

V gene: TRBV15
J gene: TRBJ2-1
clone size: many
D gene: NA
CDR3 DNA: TGTGCCACCAGCAGAGCAACAGGGATATCCTACAATGAGCAGTTCTTC
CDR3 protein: CATSRATGISYNEQFF

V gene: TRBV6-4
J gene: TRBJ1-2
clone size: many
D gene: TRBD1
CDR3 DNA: TGTGCCAGCAGTCACTCCGGGACAGGGGGATACTATGGCTACACCTTC
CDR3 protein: CASSHSGTGGYYGYTF

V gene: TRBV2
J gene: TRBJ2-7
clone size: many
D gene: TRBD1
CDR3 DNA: TGTGCCAGCAGTGAACAGGGGGCCCCTTCCTACGAGCAGTACTTC
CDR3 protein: CASSEQGAPSYEQYF

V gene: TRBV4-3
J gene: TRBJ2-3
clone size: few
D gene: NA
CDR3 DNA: TGCGCCAGCAGCCAAGACCCTAGCACAGATACGCAGTATTTT
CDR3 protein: CASSQDPSTDTQYF

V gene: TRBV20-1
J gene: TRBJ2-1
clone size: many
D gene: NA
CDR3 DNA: TGCAGTGCTAGGAGGGTGAATGAGCAGTTCTTC
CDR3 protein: CSARRVNEQFF

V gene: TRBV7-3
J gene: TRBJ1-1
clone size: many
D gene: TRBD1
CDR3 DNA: TGTGCCAGCAGCACAACAGGGGGCACTGAAGCTTTCTTT
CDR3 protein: CASSTTGGTEAFF

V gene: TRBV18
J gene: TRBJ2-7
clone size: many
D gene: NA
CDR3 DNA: TGTGCCAGCTCACGGACCGGGACAATGAGCTCCTACGAGCAGTACTTC
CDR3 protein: CASSRTGTMSSYEQYF

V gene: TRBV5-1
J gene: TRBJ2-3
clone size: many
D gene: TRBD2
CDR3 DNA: TGCGCCAGCAGCTCAAGCGGGGGGAATACAGATACGCAGTATTTT
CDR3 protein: CASSSSGGNTDTQYF

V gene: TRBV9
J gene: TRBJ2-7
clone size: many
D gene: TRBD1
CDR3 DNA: TGTGCCAGCAGTTTCGGACAGGGGACGGCCTACGAGCAGTACTTC
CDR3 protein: CASSFGQGTAYEQYF

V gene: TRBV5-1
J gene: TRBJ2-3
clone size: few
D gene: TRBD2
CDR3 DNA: TGCGCCAGCAGAGCGGGGGGGACAGATACGCAGTATTTT
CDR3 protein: CASRAGGTDTQYF

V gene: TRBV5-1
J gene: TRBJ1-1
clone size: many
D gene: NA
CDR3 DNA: TGCGCCAGCAGCTTACTAGGGGGAAACACTGAAGCTTTCTTT
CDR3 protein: CASSLLGGNTEAFF

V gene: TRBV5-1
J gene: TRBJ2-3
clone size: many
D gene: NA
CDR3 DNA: TGCGCCAGCAGCTTGCCCTCTAGCCCCACAGATACGCAGTATTTT
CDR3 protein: CASSLPSSPTDTQYF

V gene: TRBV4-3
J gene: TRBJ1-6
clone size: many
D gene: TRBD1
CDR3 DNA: TGCGCCAGCAGCCAAGATTCCGCAGGGGGATATAATTCACCCCTCCACTTT
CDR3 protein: CASSQDSAGGYNSPLHF

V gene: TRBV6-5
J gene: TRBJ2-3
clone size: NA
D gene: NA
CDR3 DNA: TGTGCCAGCACCTCCGGGTGGGCAGATACGCAGTATTTT
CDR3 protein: CASTSGWADTQYF

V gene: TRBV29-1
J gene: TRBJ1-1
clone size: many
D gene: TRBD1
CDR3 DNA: TGCAGCGCCGACAGGGGGAACACTGAAGCTTTCTTT
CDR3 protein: CSADRGNTEAFF

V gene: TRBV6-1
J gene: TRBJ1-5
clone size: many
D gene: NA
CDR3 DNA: TGTGCCAGCAGTGAGCTAACAGCTCAGCCCCAGCATTTT
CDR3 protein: CASSELTAQPQHF

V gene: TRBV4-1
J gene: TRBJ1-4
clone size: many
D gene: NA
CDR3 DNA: TGCGCCAGCAGCCAAGATCGGGGCGGGGGTAATGAAAAACTGTTTTTT
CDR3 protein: CASSQDRGGGNEKLFF

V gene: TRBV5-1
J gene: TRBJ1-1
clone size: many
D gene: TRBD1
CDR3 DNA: TGCGCCAGCAGCTCAGCTAGGACAGGGAACACTGAAGCTTTCTTT
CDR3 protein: CASSSARTGNTEAFF

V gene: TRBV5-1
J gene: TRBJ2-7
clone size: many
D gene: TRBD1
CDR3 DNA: TGCGCCAGCAGCTTGGGCGGACAGGGTAACGAGCAGTACTTC
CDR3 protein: CASSLGGQGNEQYF

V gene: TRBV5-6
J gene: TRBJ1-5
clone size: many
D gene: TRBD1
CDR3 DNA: TGTGCCAGCAGCCTAGGGGGCGGGCAGCCCCAGCATTTT
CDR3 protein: CASSLGGGQPQHF

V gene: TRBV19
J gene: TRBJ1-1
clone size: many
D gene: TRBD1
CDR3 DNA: TGTGCCAGTAGTCGACAGGGGATGAACACTGAAGCTTTCTTT
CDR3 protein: CASSRQGMNTEAFF

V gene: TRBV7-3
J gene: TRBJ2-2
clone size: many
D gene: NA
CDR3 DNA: TGTGCCAGCAGCTTAACGTCAGGGGGGCCCGGGGAGCTGTTTTTT
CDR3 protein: CASSLTSGGPGELFF

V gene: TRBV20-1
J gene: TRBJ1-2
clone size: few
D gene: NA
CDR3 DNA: TGCAGTGGTCAGGGAACTCCCGGCTACACCTTC
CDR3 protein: CSGQGTPGYTF

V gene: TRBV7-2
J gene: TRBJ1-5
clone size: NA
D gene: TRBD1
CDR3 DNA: TGTGCCAGCAGCCCAGACAGGGGCTCAAATCAGCCCCAGCATTTT
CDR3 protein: CASSPDRGSNQPQHF

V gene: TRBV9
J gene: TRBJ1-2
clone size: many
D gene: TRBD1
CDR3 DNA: TGTGCCAGCAGCCCAGGGACAGGGAACTATGGCTACACCTTC
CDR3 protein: CASSPGTGNYGYTF

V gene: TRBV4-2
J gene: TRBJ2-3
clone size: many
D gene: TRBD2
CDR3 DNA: TGTGCCAGCAGCCAAGTTCTAGCGGGGGGCCGGGTTTCCAAAGCAGATACGCAGTATTTT
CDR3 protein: CASSQVLAGGRVSKADTQYF

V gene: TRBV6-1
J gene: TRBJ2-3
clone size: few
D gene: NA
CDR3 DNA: TGTGCCAGCAGTGTTACAGGGTTGGGGCGCACAGATACGCAGTATTTT
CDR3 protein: CASSVTGLGRTDTQYF

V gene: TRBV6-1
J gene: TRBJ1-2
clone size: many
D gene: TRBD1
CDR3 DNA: TGTGCCAGCAGATACACAGGGGCGGCCTATGGCTACACCTTC
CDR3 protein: CASRYTGAAYGYTF

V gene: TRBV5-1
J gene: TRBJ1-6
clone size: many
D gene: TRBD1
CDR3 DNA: TGCGCCAGCAGCCCGGAGACAGGGGGCACCGGTTCACCCCTCCACTTT
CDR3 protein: CASSPETGGTGSPLHF

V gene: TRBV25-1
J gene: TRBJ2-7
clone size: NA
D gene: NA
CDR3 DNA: TGCGCCGCGCAAGGGCCCGCAACCTACGAGCAGTACTTC
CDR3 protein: CAAQGPATYEQYF

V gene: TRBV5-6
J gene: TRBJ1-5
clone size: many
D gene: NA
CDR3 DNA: TGTGCCAGCAGCTTGGGGAGGGGAGGTCAGCCCCAGCATTTT
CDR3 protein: CASSLGRGGQPQHF

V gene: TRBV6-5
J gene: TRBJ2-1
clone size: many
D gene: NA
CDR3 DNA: TGTGCCAGCAGTTACTCTACAGGTCCCTCCTACAATGAGCAGTTCTTC
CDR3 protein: CASSYSTGPSYNEQFF

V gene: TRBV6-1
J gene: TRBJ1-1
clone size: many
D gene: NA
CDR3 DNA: TGTGCCAGCAGGCGGGGCCTGAACACTGAAGCTTTCTTT
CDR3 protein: CASRRGLNTEAFF

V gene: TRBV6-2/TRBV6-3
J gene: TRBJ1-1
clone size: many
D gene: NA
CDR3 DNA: TGTGCCAGCAGGGACAGAAATGAAGCTTTCTTT
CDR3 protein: CASRDRNEAFF

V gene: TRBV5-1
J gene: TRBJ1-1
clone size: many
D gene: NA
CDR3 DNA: TGCGCCAGCAGCTTGGGGGGCCGGACTGAAGCTTTCTTT
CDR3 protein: CASSLGGRTEAFF

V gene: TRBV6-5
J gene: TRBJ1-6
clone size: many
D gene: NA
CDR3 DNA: TGTGCCAGCAGTAGACAGAGTTATAATTCACCCCTCCACTTT
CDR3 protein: CASSRQSYNSPLHF

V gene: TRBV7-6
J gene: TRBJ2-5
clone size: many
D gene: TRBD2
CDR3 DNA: TGTGCCAGCAGCTTAGTGGTAGCGGGGGGGCAAGAGACCCAGTACTTC
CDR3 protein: CASSLVVAGGQETQYF

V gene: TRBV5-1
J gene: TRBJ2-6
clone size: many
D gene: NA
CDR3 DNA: TGCGCCAGCAGCCCGGAATTAGGGTCTGGGGCCAACGTCCTGACTTTC
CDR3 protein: CASSPELGSGANVLTF

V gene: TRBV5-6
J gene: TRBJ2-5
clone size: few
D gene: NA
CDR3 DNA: TGTGCCAGCAGCTCCCCCCTCGAGACCCAGTACTTC
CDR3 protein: CASSSPLETQYF

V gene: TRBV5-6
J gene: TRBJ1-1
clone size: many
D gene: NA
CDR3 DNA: TGTGCCAGCAGCTTGAAACCGGGGAGGGACACTGAAGCTTTCTTT
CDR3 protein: CASSLKPGRDTEAFF